This T cell receptor (beta chain) was profiled in a study of T cell repertoires in cytomegalovirus infection. Study overall: TCR beta signatures that were public indicated CMV infection and matching HLA type. Overall study results and limits: Cumulative public TCR beta family frequency identified CMV carriers with the relevant HLA.

TCRdb reanalysed the reads using MiXCR and keeps one entry per CDR3 protein. The sample records roughly 720,000 distinct CDR3 sequences, about 40% being singletons. The CDR3 totals 13 residues. V lost 6 bases to trimming and J lost 4 bases, with 10 bases between them. The V gene's germline CDR1 is LNHDA and CDR2 SQIVND (reference sequence). This clonotype was seen only once. No antigen is known for it. The sequence was obtained from a human donor in good health (CMV status not recorded). Some clones in this sample may be carry-over from other donors' samples. The chain uses TRBV19 and TRBJ1-5; the D is unclear. The sample comprised PBMCs. CDR3 sequence: CASRGRGNQPQHF. CDR3 nucleotide sequence: TGTGCCAGTAGGGGTCGGGGAAATCAGCCCCAGCATTTT.